The following is a TCR beta chain sequence with its context. Profiling relied on immunoSEQ multiplex PCR, and the TCRdb table lists in-frame clones only, not all of them. Of about 370,000 clones listed, around 87% are singletons. The V and J ends lost 5 bases and 3 bases, in that order; junction bases with no gene match: 1. Germline CDR1 reads LNHDA; CDR2 reads SQIVND (reference sequence). The CDR3 runs 12 residues. This sample is drawn from a study of blood T cell repertoires in COVID-19. Background on the study: Sites across the United States, Italy and Spain contributed samples from acute and convalescent COVID-19.

The source material was peripheral blood. The V call is TRBV19, the J call TRBJ2-7; 7 bases map to TRBD1. This TCR derives from a woman aged 25 to 45 with COVID-19, enrolled during active disease. The DNA of the CDR3 is TGTGCCAGTAGTCGGGACAGCTACGAGCAGTACTTC. This sequence encodes CASSRDSYEQYF. The entire variable domain, with the rest obtained from reference TRBV19 and TRBJ2-7, is as follows: DGGITQSPKYLFRKEGQNVTLSCEQNLNHDAMYWYRQDPGQGLRLIYYSQIVNDFQKGDIAEGYSVSREKKESFPLTVTSAQKNPTAFYLCASSRDSYEQYFGPGTRLTVT.